This T cell receptor beta chain was recorded in a study of blood T cell repertoires in COVID-19. This CDR3 region has 10 residues. Germline CDR1 reads DFQATT; CDR2 reads SNEGSKA (reference sequence). Profiled with immunoSEQ multiplex PCR; TCRdb holds only in-frame clones, not every one. The sample carries about 230,000 clones, 65% to 90% recorded once. The sample taken for sequencing was peripheral blood. The receptor's source is a woman aged 50 to 60 with acute or convalescent COVID-19. This rearrangement joins TRBV20-1 to TRBJ1-1, with D possibly TRBD1 on 5 matching bases. This CDR3 is CSCWGVEAFF. The CDR3 bases are TGCAGCTGTTGGGGGGTTGAAGCTTTCTTT.